Below, 27 T cell receptor beta chains from the same sample are listed, as sequenced in a study of regulatory T cells in long-lasting Graves disease. Construction of the TCR beta libraries employed iRepertoire HTBI primers in conjunction with Arm-PCR of CDR3 regions. TCRdb independently ran MiXCR on the multiplex PCR reads; one entry per CDR3 protein. Among 400,000 to 450,000 distinct CDR3 sequences listed, less than 25% were seen once. Specified time point: persistent/refractory GD, antithyroid drugs over 5 years with positive TRAb. PBMCs provided the RNA from which the TCR library was made. The input for sequencing was peripheral blood mononuclear cells (PBMCs), taken when the disease was refractory, from a patient treated with antithyroid drugs. The receptor source for this set is a female donor with Graves disease.

This clonotype has a handful of counts. The chain joins TRBV7-2 to TRBJ1-1, with D hard to call. CDR3 length equals 12 residues. V gave up 2 bases and J gave up 5 bases, with 6 bases separating them. Germline V gene sequence: CDR1 SGHTA, CDR2 FQGNSA. The CDR3 DNA sequence: TGTGCCAGCAGCTTAACGAGGACTGAAGCTTTCTTT. It specifies CASSLTRTEAFF.

This clonotype was seen repeatedly, ten times or more. The rearrangement links TRBV28 to TRBJ1-5; 10 positions match TRBD1. The CDR3 contains 18 residues. CDR1 is MDHEN, CDR2 SYDVKM, per germline. V was clipped by 4 bases and J by 2 bases; unmatched bases: 11. Here the CDR3 reads CASSSPGQGLVGNQPQHF. Written as DNA, the CDR3 is TGTGCCAGCAGTTCACCGGGACAGGGGTTAGTGGGCAATCAGCCCCAGCATTTT. Full variable domain (remainder filled in from reference TRBV28 and TRBJ1-5): DVKVTQSSRYLVKRTGEKVFLECVQDMDHENMFWYRQDPGLGLRLIYFSYDVKMKEKGDIPEGYSVSREKKERFSLILESASTNQTSMYLCASSSPGQGLVGNQPQHFGDGTRLSIL.

V usage is TRBV29-1 and J usage is TRBJ1-3; unclear D gene. CDR1 and CDR2 (germline): SQVTM, ANQGSEA. This CDR3 comprises 15 residues. The ends were cut back, 0 bases at V and 4 bases at J, with 13 bases in the middle. The CDR3 sequence: CSVEDRRAGGNTIYF. CDR3 nucleotide sequence: TGCAGCGTTGAAGATCGGCGGGCCGGAGGAAACACCATATATTTT.

This clonotype was detected only a few times. V usage is TRBV11-2 and J usage is TRBJ2-2, with D unclear. CDR3 length: 14 amino acids. From germline, CDR1 is SGHAT and CDR2 FQNNGV. V dropped 8 bases and J dropped 0 bases, with 10 bases sitting between them. CDR3 in amino acids: CASGPIPNTGELFF. CDR3 in DNA: TGTGCCAGCGGACCTATCCCGAACACCGGGGAGCTGTTTTTT.

This clonotype occurred many times. The chain is built from TRBV12-3 or TRBV12-4 and TRBJ1-2, with D unclear. The ends were cut back, 1 base at V and 4 bases at J, with 16 bases in the middle. This CDR3 spans 16 amino acids. The CDR3 spells CASSLGGAVGGYGYTF. The CDR3 DNA is TGTGCCAGCAGTTTAGGAGGAGCAGTGGGAGGCTATGGCTACACCTTC.

In this sample, this clonotype turned up many times. The chain uses TRBV27 and TRBJ2-7; TRBD1 matches at 9 bases. CDR1 and CDR2 from the germline V gene are MNHEY and SMNVEV (reference sequence). The CDR3 consists of 15 residues. The V gene end was trimmed by 5 bases and the J gene end by 4 bases; junction bases not matched to a gene: 9. CDR3 DNA sequence: TGTGCCAGCAGTCCCCTCGGACAGGGGATGTACGAGCAGTACTTC. Translating it yields CASSPLGQGMYEQYF.

This clonotype occurred a few times. This sequence joins TRBV5-1 and TRBJ1-1, with 7 nucleotides matching TRBD1. The CDR3 totals 15 residues. CDR1 is SGHRS, CDR2 YFSETQ, per germline. V lost 2 bases, J lost 4 bases, and 8 bases stayed unmatched. This chain's CDR3 is CASSFATGVGTEAFF. The CDR3 DNA reads as TGCGCCAGCAGCTTCGCCACAGGGGTGGGCACTGAAGCTTTCTTT.

This clonotype was recorded a few times. The V gene is TRBV15, the J gene TRBJ2-2; the D gene is possibly TRBD2 (6 bases). Trimming took off 0 bases at V and 5 bases at J, with 10 bases between the two ends. The CDR3 is 15 residues long. Germline CDR1 and CDR2: LNHNV and YYDKDF (reference sequence). The CDR3 coding sequence is TGTGCCACCAGCAGAGAGTACGGGAGTACCGGGGAGCTGTTTTTT. Translation: CATSREYGSTGELFF.

The sample holds a few counts of this clonotype. The chain has TRBV18 and TRBJ2-7, with 8 bases identical to TRBD1. The germline V gene has CDR1 KGHSH and CDR2 LQKENI. Losses at the gene ends were 2 bases for V and 5 bases for J; bases not matched to a gene: 5. This CDR3 spans 14 amino acids. The chain's CDR3 is CASSPKAGGHEQYF. CDR3 nucleotide sequence: TGTGCCAGCTCACCAAAGGCAGGGGGCCACGAGCAGTACTTC.

The V gene is TRBV12-3 or TRBV12-4, the J gene TRBJ2-1; possible D gene TRBD2, 5 bases. Deletions cut 8 bases from V and 4 bases from J, with 18 bases between. This CDR3 has 15 amino acids. In nucleotides, the CDR3 is TGTGCCAGCGGAATCTCGCCCAGAGGGTACAATGAGCAGTTCTTC. Protein product: CASGISPRGYNEQFF.

With regard to this clonotype: This could be a read error, since a much larger clone is one nucleotide away. This chain links TRBV13 with TRBJ2-7; 8 nucleotides match TRBD1. CDR1 is PRHDT, CDR2 FYEKMQ, per germline (reference sequence). This CDR3 has 14 amino acids. The CDR3 reads CASSLRTGSDEHYF. The CDR3 bases are TGTGCCAGCAGCTTAAGGACAGGGTCGGACGAGCATTACTTC.

Remarks on this clonotype: One end of the junction is discordant with germline, which a read error may explain. The rearrangement uses TRBV6-5 and TRBJ2-4; 9 bases match TRBD1. CDR3 length equals 14 residues. Germline V gene lookup returns CDR1 MNHEY and CDR2 SVGAGI. The CDR3 DNA sequence: TGTGCCAGCAGTTACCGGACAGGGGACCGCATTCAGTGCTTC. This encodes CASSYRTGDRIQCF.

This clonotype showed up many times. This sequence joins TRBV2 and TRBJ1-1; D might be TRBD1 (5 bases). The V end lost 7 bases, the J end lost 1 base, and 16 bases lay between the germline ends. The germline V gene has CDR1 SNHLY and CDR2 FYNNEI. The length of the CDR3 is 15 residues. CDR3 in DNA: TGTGCCAGCACCTCAGCCGGGACGACGAACACTGAAGCTTTCTTT. Translated: CASTSAGTTNTEAFF.

Ten or more counts support this clonotype. The gene calls are TRBV12-3 or TRBV12-4 and TRBJ2-5, with 10 bases aligning to TRBD2. This CDR3 region has 15 residues. J lost 5 bases, V lost 2 bases, and 5 bases had no gene match. CDR3 nucleotide sequence: TGTGCCAGCAGTTTACGGCTAGCGGGAGCCGAGACCCAGTACTTC. Amino acid sequence: CASSLRLAGAETQYF.

This clonotype came up a few times. This chain uses TRBV6-2 or TRBV6-3 with TRBJ2-5; TRBD1 aligns across 7 bases. CDR3 length: 13 amino acids. J gave up 5 bases and V 5 bases, and 5 bases lay outside the gene matches. Germline CDR1 is MNHEY and CDR2 is SVGEGT. CDR3 sequence: CASSRGGPETQYF. The CDR3 DNA follows: TGTGCCAGCAGTAGAGGGGGCCCTGAGACCCAGTACTTC.

In its sample, this clonotype was seen a few times. The J gene is TRBJ2-2, the V gene TRBV19, with TRBD2 as a possible D gene (7 bases). The CDR3 consists of 17 residues. Per the germline V gene, CDR1 is LNHDA and CDR2 is SQIVND (reference sequence). V was pared by 0 bases and J by 5 bases, with 16 bases between. CDR3 nucleotides: TGTGCCAGTAGTATAGAGGAAGCGGGACAACCTACCGGGGAGCTGTTTTTT. Protein sequence: CASSIEEAGQPTGELFF.

The V and J genes are TRBV19 and TRBJ2-7; D perhaps matches TRBD1 (6 bases). CDR1 LNHDA and CDR2 SQIVND come from the germline V gene (reference sequence). V was shortened by 0 bases and J by 4 bases, with 13 bases between the two germline ends. This CDR3 is 15 amino acids long. The CDR3 loop is CASSIDRTGSYEQYF. The DNA of the CDR3 is TGTGCCAGTAGTATAGATCGCACAGGGTCGTACGAGCAGTACTTC. Drawing the rest from reference TRBV19 and TRBJ2-7, the complete variable domain is DGGITQSPKYLFRKEGQNVTLSCEQNLNHDAMYWYRQDPGQGLRLIYYSQIVNDFQKGDIAEGYSVSREKKESFPLTVTSAQKNPTAFYLCASSIDRTGSYEQYFGPGTRLTVT.

The gene calls are TRBV29-1 and TRBJ1-1; tentatively, D is TRBD1 (5 bases). The CDR3 contains 13 residues. Per germline, CDR1 SQVTM and CDR2 ANQGSEA. CDR3 in amino acids: CNIWTDMNTEAFF. The CDR3 DNA reads TGCAACATCTGGACGGACATGAACACTGAAGCTTTCTTT.

This rearrangement joins TRBV4-1 to TRBJ1-1; no firm D call. Trimming took 1 base from V and 0 from J, leaving 9 bases between them. The CDR3 length is 15 residues. The germline gives CDR1 MGHRA, CDR2 YSYEKL. The CDR3 region has the DNA TGCGCCAGCAGCCAAGCGGCCACCTTGAACACTGAAGCTTTCTTT. It translates to CASSQAATLNTEAFF.

The J gene is TRBJ1-3, the V gene TRBV6-1; D unresolved. V shed 4 bases and J shed 0 bases, with 7 bases lying between them. The V gene's germline CDR1 is MNHNS and CDR2 SASEGT. The CDR3 extends over 14 amino acids. CDR3 amino acids: CASSGPSSGNTIYF. CDR3 in DNA: TGTGCCAGCAGTGGACCCAGCTCTGGAAACACCATATATTTT.

This clonotype has only a few counts. The rearrangement links TRBV30 to TRBJ1-1, with 7 bases aligning to TRBD1. This CDR3 has 15 residues. Per germline, CDR1 GTSNPN and CDR2 SVGIG (reference sequence). After removal of 4 bases from V and 9 bases from J, the junction contained 17 bases not matched to a gene. The CDR3 DNA reads TGTGCCTGGAATGGTAGGGGGCTGGTCAAACACCAAGCTTTCTTT. Its protein is CAWNGRGLVKHQAFF.

The CDR3 region is CSVVTGMNTEAFF. In DNA, the CDR3 is TGCAGCGTAGTAACAGGGATGAACACTGAAGCTTTCTTT. The chain links TRBV29-1 to TRBJ1-1; tentatively, D is TRBD1 (6 bases). CDR3 size: 13 residues. Germline-derived CDR1 and CDR2 are SQVTM and ANQGSEA. V was pared by 6 bases and J by 0 bases, with 11 bases between.

This clonotype was detected a few times. This chain joins TRBV7-2 and TRBJ2-7, with TRBD2 identical over 12 bases. The junction had 9 bases not matched to a gene; V was cut back by 10 bases and J by 2 bases. The CDR3 is 15 residues long. Germline V gene sequence: CDR1 SGHTA, CDR2 FQGNSA. CDR3 bases: TGTGCCAACAGACTAGCGGGAGTACCTACCTACGAGCAGTACTTC. This translates into CANRLAGVPTYEQYF.

The chain joins TRBV20-1 to TRBJ2-7; D unresolved. Germline loops: CDR1 DFQATT, CDR2 SNEGSKA (reference sequence). CDR3 length equals 13 residues. V lost 3 bases and J lost 0, with 9 bases in between. The CDR3 DNA reads as TGCAGTGCTAGGGAATCGGCCTCCTACGAGCAGTACTTC. As protein: CSARESASYEQYF.

This clonotype was picked up a small number of times. The chain carries TRBV20-1 and TRBJ1-1, with TRBD1 matching 8 bases. V lost 3 bases, J lost 11 bases, and 5 bases stayed unmatched. CDR1 is DFQATT and CDR2 is SNEGSKA in the germline V gene (reference sequence). The CDR3 covers 11 residues. CDR3 sequence reads: CSARETGAAFF. CDR3 nucleotides: TGCAGTGCTAGGGAGACAGGGGCGGCTTTCTTT.

There are many counts of this clonotype. The V and J genes are TRBV29-1 and TRBJ2-4; TRBD1 might be the D (5 bases). Germline-derived CDR1 and CDR2 are SQVTM and ANQGSEA. This CDR3 is 13 amino acids long. The germline V and J ends were trimmed by 6 bases and 0 bases, with 9 bases remaining between them. For the CDR3, the DNA is TGCAGCGTCGTGGACAAAGCCAAAAACATTCAGTACTTC. Protein product: CSVVDKAKNIQYF.

The chain uses TRBV20-1 and TRBJ1-5, with TRBD1 matching 10 bases. V gave up 5 bases and J gave up 6 bases; unmatched junction bases: 7. CDR3 size: 14 residues. CDR1 and CDR2 from the germline V gene are DFQATT and SNEGSKA (reference sequence). In DNA, the CDR3 is TGCAGTGCTCGCTCCGGGACAGGGGTTCAGCCCCAGCATTTT. Translated: CSARSGTGVQPQHF.